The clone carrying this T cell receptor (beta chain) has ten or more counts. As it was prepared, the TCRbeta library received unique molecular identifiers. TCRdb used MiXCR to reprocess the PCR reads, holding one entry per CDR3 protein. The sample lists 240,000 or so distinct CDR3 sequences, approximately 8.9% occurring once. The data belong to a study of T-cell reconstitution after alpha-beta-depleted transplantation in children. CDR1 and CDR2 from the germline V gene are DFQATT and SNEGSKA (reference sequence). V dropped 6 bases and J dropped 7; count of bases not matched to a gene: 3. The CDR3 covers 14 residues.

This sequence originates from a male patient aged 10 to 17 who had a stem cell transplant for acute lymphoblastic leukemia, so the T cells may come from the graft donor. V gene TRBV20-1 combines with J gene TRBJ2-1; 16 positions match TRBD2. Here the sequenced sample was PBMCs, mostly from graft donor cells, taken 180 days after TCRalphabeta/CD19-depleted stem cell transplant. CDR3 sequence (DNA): TGCAGTGCGGGGACTAGCGGGGGGGCGAATGAGCAGTTCTTC. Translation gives CSAGTSGGANEQFF.